The present entry profiles one T cell receptor beta chain with its context. What it recognizes is unknown. CDR3 length: 14 amino acids. V lost 8 bases to trimming and J lost 6 bases; unmatched junction nucleotides: 11. Looked up from germline, CDR1 is ENHRY and CDR2 is SYGVKD. The sample originates from a study of T cell repertoires in cytomegalovirus infection. Whole-study context: It was the public TCR beta signatures that indicated both CMV infection and matching HLA type.

TCRdb fed the reads into MiXCR, producing one record per CDR3 protein. This sample has more than 250,000 distinct CDR3 sequences, with roughly 25% found just once. Study conclusions and caveats: Summed public TCR beta family frequency identified CMV carriers bearing the relevant HLA.

The V call is TRBV10-3, the J call TRBJ1-1; TRBD1 aligns across 8 bases. The receptor's source is a human donor in good health (CMV status not recorded). Some clones in this sample may be carry-over from other donors' samples. Material: cultured PBMCs, obtained from culture after CMV antigen stimulation. The CDR3 loop is CAIRVHGQGAEAFF. The CDR3 DNA reads as TGTGCCATCCGCGTACACGGACAGGGCGCTGAAGCTTTCTTT.